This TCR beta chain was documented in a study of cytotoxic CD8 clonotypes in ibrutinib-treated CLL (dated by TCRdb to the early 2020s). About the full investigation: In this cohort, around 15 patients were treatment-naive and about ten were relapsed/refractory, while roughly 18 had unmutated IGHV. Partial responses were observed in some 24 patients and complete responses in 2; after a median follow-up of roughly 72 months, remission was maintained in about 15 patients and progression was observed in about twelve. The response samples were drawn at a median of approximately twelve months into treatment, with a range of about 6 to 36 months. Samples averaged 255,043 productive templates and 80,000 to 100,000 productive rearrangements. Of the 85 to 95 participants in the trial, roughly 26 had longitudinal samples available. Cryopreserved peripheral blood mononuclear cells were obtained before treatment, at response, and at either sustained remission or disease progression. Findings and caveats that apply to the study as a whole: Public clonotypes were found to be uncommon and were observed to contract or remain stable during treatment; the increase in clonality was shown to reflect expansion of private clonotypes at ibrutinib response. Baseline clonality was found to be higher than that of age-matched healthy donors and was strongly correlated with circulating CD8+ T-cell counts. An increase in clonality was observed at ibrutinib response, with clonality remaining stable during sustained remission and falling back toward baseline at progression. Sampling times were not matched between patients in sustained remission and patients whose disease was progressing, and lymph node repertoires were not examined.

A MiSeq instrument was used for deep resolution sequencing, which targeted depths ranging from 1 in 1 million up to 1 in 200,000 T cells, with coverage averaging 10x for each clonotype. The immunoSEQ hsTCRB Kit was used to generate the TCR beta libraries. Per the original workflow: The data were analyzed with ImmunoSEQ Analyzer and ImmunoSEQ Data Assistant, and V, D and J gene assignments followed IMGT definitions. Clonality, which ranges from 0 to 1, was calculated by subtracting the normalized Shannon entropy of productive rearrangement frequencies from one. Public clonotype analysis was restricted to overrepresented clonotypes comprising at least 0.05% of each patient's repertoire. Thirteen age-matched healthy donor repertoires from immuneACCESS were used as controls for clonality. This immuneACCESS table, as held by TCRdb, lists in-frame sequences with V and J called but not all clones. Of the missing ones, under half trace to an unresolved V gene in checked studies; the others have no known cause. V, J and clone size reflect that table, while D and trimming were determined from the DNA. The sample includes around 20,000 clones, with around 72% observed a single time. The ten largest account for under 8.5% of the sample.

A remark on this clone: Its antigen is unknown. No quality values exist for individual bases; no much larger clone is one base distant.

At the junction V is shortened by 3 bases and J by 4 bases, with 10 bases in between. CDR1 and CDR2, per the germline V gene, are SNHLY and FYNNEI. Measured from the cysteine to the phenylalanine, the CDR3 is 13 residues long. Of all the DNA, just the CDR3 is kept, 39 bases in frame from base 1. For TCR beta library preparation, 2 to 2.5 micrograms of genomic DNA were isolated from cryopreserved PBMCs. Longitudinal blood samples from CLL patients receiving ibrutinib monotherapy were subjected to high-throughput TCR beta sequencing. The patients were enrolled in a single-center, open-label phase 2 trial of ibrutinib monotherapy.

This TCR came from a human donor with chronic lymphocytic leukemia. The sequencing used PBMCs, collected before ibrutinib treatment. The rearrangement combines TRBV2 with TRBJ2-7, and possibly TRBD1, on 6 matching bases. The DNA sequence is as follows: TGTGCCAGCAGTGAGGCCAGGGGTTACGAGCAGTACTTC. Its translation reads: CASSEARGYEQYF.